The 9 T cell receptor beta chains below were found in one sample sequenced in a study of blood T cell repertoires in COVID-19. Some clones are missing from TCRdb's copy, which holds only in-frame ones; the method was immunoSEQ multiplex PCR. Of 500,000 to 600,000 clones in the sample, roughly 89% were seen once. Material for sequencing was peripheral blood. These receptors all come from a woman between 45 and 65 years old with COVID-19, enrolled during active disease.

The chain links TRBV25-1 to TRBJ2-5, with a tentative D call TRBD2 (5 bases). Deletions cut 6 bases from V and 3 bases from J, with 11 bases between. This CDR3 is built from 13 residues. Germline lookup yields CDR1 MGHDK and CDR2 SYGVNS. CDR3 residues: CASRDGVEETQYF. The CDR3, as DNA: TGTGCCAGCAGGGACGGGGTTGAAGAGACCCAGTACTTC.

V and J are TRBV21-1 and TRBJ1-2. TRBV21-1 is noted as a pseudogene. The CDR3 loop spans 10 amino acids. This chain's CDR3 is CARFRGGYTF. DNA for the CDR3: TGTGCCAGGTTCCGGGGAGGCTACACCTTC.

CDR3 residues: CASSVTGISGEAFF. In DNA, the CDR3 is TGTGCCAGCAGCGTAACAGGGATTTCGGGAGAAGCTTTCTTT. V usage is TRBV9 and J usage is TRBJ1-1, with a weak D call TRBD1 (6 bases). V lost 1 base to trimming and J lost 8 bases, with 15 bases between them. The CDR3 sequence is 14 residues long. Germline-derived CDR1 and CDR2 are SGDLS and YYNGEE. Combining the CDR3 with reference TRBV9 and TRBJ1-1 gives the whole variable domain DSGVTQTPKHLITATGQRVTLRCSPRSGDLSVYWYQQSLDQGLQFLIQYYNGEERAKGNILERFSAQQFPDLHSELNLSSLELGDSALYFCASSVTGISGEAFFGQGTRLTVV.

V is TRBV4-2 and J is TRBJ2-5; D remains unclear. Germline loops: CDR1 LGHNA, CDR2 YNFKEQ. V was shortened by 1 base and J by 2 bases, with 14 bases between the two germline ends. This CDR3 spans 16 amino acids. CDR3 loop: CASSQVGGDLQETQYF. DNA of the CDR3: TGTGCCAGCAGCCAAGTCGGCGGAGACCTACAAGAGACCCAGTACTTC.

The gene calls are TRBV25-1 and TRBJ1-2; D is unclear. CDR3 length equals 13 residues. Germline lookup yields CDR1 MGHDK and CDR2 SYGVNS. V lost 3 bases and J lost 9, with 14 bases in between. CDR3 sequence: CASSDTFKYSYTF. In nucleotides, the CDR3 is TGTGCCAGCAGTGACACCTTTAAGTACAGCTACACCTTC.

The chain recombines TRBV5-1 with TRBJ2-2; D not resolved. The V gene lost 4 bases and the J gene lost 4 bases, with 11 bases spanning the gap. Germline CDR1 is SGHRS and CDR2 is YFSETQ. The CDR3 is made up of 14 amino acids. CDR3 region: CASSPLSSTGELFF. CDR3 coding DNA: TGCGCCAGCAGCCCTTTATCTAGCACCGGGGAGCTGTTTTTT.

J is TRBJ1-4 and V is TRBV30, with a possible D match to TRBD1 (6 bases). V was cut by 1 base and J by 0 bases, with 9 bases left in between. Germline CDR1 reads GTSNPN; CDR2 reads SVGIG (reference sequence). This CDR3 is built from 15 residues. The CDR3 DNA is TGTGCCTGGAGTGGACAGGCCGCAACTAATGAAAAACTGTTTTTT. Translating it yields CAWSGQAATNEKLFF.

A few counts support this clone. The CDR3 DNA reads as TGCGCCAGCAGTGAGTCCGGGTCAGCGCGTGAAGCTTTCTTT. Residues: CASSESGSAREAFF. The rearrangement links TRBV10-1 to TRBJ1-1; no clear D gene. The CDR3 is 14 amino acids. Trimming took off 0 bases at V and 7 bases at J, with 12 bases between the two ends. Looked up from germline, CDR1 is WNHNN and CDR2 is SYGVQD (reference sequence).

The CDR3 sequence is CASSPVDRGPSEQYF. In DNA form, the CDR3 reads TGTGCCAGCAGCCCCGTGGACAGGGGGCCTAGCGAGCAGTACTTC. This chain uses TRBV7-9 with TRBJ2-7; 11 nucleotides line up with TRBD1. The CDR3 contains 15 residues. Germline CDR1 is SEHNR and CDR2 is FQNEAQ (reference sequence). The ends lost 5 bases at V and 6 bases at J; junction bases unmatched: 9.